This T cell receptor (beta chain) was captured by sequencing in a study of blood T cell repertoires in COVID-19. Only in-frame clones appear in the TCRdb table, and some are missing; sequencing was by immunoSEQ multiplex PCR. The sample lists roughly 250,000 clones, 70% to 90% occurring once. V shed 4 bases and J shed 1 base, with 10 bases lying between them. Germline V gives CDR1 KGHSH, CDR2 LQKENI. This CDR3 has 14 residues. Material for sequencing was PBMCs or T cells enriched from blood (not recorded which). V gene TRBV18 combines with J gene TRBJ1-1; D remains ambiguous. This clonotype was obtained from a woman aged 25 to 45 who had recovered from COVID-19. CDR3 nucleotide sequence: TGTGCCAGCTCACGTGAGTCGGGGAACACTGAAGCTTTCTTT. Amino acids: CASSRESGNTEAFF. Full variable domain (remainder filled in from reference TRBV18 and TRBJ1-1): NAGVMQNPRHLVRRRGQEARLRCSPMKGHSHVYWYRQLPEEGLKFMVYLQKENIIDESGMPKERFSAEFPKEGPSILRIQQVVRGDSAAYFCASSRESGNTEAFFGQGTRLTVV.